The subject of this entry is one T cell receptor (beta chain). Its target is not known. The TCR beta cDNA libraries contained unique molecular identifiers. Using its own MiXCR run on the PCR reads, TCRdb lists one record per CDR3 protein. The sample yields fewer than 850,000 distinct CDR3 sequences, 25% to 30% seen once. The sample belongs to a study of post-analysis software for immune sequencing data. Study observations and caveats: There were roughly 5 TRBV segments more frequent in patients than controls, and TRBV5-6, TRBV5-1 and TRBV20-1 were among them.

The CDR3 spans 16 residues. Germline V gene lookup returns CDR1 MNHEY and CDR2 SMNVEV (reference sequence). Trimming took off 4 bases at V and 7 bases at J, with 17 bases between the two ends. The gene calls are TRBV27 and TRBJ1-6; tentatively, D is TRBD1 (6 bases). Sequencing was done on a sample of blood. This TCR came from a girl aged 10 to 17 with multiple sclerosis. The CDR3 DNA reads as TGTGCCAGCAGTTGGGGGCCAGGGGTGGGGAATTCACCCCTCCACTTT. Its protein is CASSWGPGVGNSPLHF.